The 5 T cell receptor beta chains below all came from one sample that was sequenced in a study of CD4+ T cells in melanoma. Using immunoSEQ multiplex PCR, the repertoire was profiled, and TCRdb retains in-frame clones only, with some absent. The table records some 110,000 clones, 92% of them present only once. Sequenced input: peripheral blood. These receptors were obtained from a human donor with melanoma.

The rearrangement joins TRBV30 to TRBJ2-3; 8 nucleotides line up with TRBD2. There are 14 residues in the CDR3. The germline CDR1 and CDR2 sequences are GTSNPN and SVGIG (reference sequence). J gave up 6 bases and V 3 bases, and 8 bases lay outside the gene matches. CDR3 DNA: TGTGCCTGGAGACGGGGGGGGGCCGGGGATACGCAGTATTTT. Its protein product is CAWRRGGAGDTQYF.

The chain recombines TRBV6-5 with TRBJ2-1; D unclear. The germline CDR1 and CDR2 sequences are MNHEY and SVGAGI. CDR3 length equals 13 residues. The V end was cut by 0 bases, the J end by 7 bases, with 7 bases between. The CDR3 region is CASSYSSWNEQFF. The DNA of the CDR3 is TGTGCCAGCAGTTACTCGTCCTGGAATGAGCAGTTCTTC.

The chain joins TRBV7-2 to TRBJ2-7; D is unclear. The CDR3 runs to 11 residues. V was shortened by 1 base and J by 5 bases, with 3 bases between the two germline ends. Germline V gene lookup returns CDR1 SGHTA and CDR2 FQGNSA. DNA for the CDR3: TGTGCCAGCAGCTTAGTCCACGAGCAGTACTTC. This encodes CASSLVHEQYF.

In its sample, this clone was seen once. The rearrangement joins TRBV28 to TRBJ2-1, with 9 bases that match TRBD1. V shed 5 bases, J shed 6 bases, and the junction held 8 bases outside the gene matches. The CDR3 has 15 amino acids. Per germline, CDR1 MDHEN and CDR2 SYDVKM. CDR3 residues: CASSPWTGVSNEQFF. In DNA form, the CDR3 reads TGTGCCAGCAGTCCCTGGACAGGGGTAAGCAATGAGCAGTTCTTC.

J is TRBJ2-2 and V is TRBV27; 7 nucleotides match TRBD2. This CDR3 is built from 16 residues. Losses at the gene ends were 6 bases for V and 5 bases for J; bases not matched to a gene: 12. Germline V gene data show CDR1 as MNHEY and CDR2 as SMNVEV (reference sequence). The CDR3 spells CASRGGSLARTGELFF. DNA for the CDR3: TGTGCCAGCAGGGGGGGGTCGTTAGCGCGGACCGGGGAGCTGTTTTTT.